This T cell receptor beta chain was sequenced in a study of T cell repertoires in cytomegalovirus infection. Across the study: Indications came from public TCR beta signatures; they pointed to CMV infection and to a matching HLA type. Study-wide points: Based on cumulative public TCR beta family frequency, carriers of CMV plus the relevant HLA were identified. The ex vivo response was dominated by HLA-C-restricted CMV-specific TCR beta clonotypes.

TCRdb analysed the reads with MiXCR anew, one entry per CDR3 protein. The sample consists of about 530,000 distinct CDR3 sequences, more than 20% of them appearing once. Worth noting for this clonotype: Its antigen is currently unknown.

Looked up from germline, CDR1 is SEHNR and CDR2 is FQNEAQ (reference sequence). The CDR3 has 14 amino acids. Trimming took off 1 base at V and 6 bases at J, with 12 bases between the two ends. This TCR was recovered from a human donor in good health (CMV status not recorded). Some clones in this sample may be carry-over from other donors' samples. This chain links TRBV7-9 with TRBJ1-2; TRBD1 is a possible D gene (5 bases). Sequences were obtained from PBMCs. Here the CDR3 reads CASSLDKEQDGYTF. The CDR3 nucleotides read TGTGCCAGCAGCTTAGACAAGGAACAGGATGGCTACACCTTC.